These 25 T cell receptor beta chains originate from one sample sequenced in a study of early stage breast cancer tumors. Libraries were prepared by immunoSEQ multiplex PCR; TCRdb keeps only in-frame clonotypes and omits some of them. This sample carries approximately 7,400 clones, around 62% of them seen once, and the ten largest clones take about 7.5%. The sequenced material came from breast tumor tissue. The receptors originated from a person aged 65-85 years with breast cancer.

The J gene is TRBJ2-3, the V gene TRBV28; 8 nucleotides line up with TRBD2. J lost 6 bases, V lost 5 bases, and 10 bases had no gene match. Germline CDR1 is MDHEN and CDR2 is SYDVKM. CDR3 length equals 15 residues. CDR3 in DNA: TGTGCCAGCAGTCAACGGACGGGGGGGTGGGATACGCAGTATTTT. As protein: CASSQRTGGWDTQYF.

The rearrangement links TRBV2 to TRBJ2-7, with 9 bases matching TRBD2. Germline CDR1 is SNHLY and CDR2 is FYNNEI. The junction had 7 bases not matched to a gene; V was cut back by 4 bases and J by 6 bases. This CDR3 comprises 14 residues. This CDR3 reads CASSVQRGDFEQYF. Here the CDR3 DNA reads TGTGCCAGCAGTGTGCAGCGGGGGGACTTCGAGCAGTACTTC.

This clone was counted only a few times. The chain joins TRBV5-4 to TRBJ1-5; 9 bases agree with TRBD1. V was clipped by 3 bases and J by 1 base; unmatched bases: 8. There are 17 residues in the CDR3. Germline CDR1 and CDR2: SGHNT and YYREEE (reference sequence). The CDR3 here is CASSWGTGQKSNQPQHF. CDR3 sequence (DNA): TGTGCCAGCAGCTGGGGGACAGGGCAGAAGAGCAATCAGCCCCAGCATTTT.

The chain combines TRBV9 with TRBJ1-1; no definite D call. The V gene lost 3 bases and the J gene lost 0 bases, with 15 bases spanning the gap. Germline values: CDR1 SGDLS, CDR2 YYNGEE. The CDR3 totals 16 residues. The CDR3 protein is CASSATWQAMNTEAFF. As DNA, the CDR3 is TGTGCCAGCAGCGCCACCTGGCAGGCAATGAACACTGAAGCTTTCTTT.

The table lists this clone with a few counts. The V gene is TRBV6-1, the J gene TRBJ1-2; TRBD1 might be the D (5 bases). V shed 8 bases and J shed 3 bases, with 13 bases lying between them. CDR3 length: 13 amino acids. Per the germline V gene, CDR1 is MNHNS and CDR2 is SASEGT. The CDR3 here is CASLTDNYYGYTF. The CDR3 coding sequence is TGTGCCAGCTTGACAGATAATTACTATGGCTACACCTTC.

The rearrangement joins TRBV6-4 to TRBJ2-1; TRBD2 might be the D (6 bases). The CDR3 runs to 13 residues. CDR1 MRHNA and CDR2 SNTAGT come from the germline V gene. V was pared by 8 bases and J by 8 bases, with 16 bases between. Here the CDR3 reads CASDRRGCDEQFF. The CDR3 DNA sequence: TGTGCCAGCGATAGGAGGGGCTGCGATGAGCAGTTCTTC.

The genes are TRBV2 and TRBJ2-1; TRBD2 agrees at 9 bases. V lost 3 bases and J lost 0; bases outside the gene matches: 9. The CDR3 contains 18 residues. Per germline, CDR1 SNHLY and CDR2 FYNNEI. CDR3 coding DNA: TGTGCCAGCAGTGATATGGAACTAGCGGGCAGCTCCTACAATGAGCAGTTCTTC. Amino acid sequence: CASSDMELAGSSYNEQFF.

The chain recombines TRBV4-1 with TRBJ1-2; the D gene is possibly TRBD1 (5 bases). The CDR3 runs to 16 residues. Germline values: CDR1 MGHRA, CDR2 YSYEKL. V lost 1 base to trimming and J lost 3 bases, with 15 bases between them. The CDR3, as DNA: TGCGCCAGCAGCCAAGTGTTTAGGCAGGGTGACTATGGCTACACCTTC. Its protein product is CASSQVFRQGDYGYTF.

The DNA of the CDR3 is TGTGCCAGCAGCGGGGACAGGGAGGCTAGCACAGATACGCAGTATTTT. Translation gives CASSGDREASTDTQYF. The chain carries TRBV9 and TRBJ2-3; 9 nucleotides align to TRBD1. V shed 3 bases, J shed 0 bases, and the junction held 5 bases outside the gene matches. CDR3 length equals 16 residues. Germline V gene lookup returns CDR1 SGDLS and CDR2 YYNGEE. The full variable domain, rest sourced from reference TRBV9 and TRBJ2-3, is DSGVTQTPKHLITATGQRVTLRCSPRSGDLSVYWYQQSLDQGLQFLIQYYNGEERAKGNILERFSAQQFPDLHSELNLSSLELGDSALYFCASSGDREASTDTQYFGPGTRLTVL.

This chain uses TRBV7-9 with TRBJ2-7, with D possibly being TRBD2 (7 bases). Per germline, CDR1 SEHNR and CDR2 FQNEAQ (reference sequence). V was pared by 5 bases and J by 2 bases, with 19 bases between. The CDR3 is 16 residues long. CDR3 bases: TGTGCCAGCAGCCCCAGGGGCGGGGGACTGACCTACGAGCAGTACTTC. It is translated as CASSPRGGGLTYEQYF.

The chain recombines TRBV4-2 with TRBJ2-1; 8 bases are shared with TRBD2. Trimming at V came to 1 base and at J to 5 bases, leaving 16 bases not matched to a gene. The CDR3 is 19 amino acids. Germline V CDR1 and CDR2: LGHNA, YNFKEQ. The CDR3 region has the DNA TGTGCCAGCAGCCAAGCCCGCGGGGGGCTGTACCTACGAGACAATGAGCAGTTCTTC. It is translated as CASSQARGGLYLRDNEQFF.

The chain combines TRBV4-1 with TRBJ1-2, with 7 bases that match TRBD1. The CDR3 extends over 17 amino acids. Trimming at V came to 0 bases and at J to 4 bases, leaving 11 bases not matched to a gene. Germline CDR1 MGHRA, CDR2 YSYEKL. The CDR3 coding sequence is TGCGCCAGCAGCCAAGATAGCACAGGGGCTCGATTCTATGGCTACACCTTC. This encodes CASSQDSTGARFYGYTF.

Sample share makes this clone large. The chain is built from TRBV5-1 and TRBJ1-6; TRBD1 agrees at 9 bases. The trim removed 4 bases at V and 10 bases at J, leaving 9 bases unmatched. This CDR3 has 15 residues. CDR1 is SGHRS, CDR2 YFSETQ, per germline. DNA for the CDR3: TGCGCCAGCAGCCCAGGACAGGGGAGCTCATCACCCCTCCACTTT. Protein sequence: CASSPGQGSSSPLHF. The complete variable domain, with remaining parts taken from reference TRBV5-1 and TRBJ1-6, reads KAGVTQTPRYLIKTRGQQVTLSCSPISGHRSVSWYQQTPGQGLQFLFEYFSETQRNKGNFPGRFSGRQFSNSRSEMNVSTLELGDSALYLCASSPGQGSSSPLHFGNGTRLTVT.

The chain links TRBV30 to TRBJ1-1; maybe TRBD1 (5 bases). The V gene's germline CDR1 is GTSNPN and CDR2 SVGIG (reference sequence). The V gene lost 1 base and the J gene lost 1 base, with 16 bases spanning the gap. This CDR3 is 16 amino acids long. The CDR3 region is CAWSARGVGRNTEAFF. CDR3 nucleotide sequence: TGTGCCTGGAGTGCACGGGGGGTGGGGAGGAACACTGAAGCTTTCTTT.

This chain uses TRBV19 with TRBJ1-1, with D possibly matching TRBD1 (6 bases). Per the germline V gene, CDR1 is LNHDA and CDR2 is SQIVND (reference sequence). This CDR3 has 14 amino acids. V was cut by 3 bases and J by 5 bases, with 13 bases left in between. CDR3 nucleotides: TGTGCCAGTAGTATTGGCCAGGGGTATACTGAAGCTTTCTTT. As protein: CASSIGQGYTEAFF. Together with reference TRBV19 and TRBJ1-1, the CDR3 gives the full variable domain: DGGITQSPKYLFRKEGQNVTLSCEQNLNHDAMYWYRQDPGQGLRLIYYSQIVNDFQKGDIAEGYSVSREKKESFPLTVTSAQKNPTAFYLCASSIGQGYTEAFFGQGTRLTVV.

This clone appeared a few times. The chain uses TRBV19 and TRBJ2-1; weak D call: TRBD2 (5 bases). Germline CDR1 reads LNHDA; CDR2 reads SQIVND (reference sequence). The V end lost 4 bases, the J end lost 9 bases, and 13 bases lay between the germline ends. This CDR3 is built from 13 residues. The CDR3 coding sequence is TGTGCCAGTAGTAACTCAGGACGGGGTGAGCAGTTCTTC. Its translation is CASSNSGRGEQFF.

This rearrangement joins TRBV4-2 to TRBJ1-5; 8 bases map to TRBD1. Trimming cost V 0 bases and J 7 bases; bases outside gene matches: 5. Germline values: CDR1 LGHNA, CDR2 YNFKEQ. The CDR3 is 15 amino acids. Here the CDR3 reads CASSQEGQAGQPQHF. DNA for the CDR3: TGTGCCAGCAGCCAAGAGGGACAGGCCGGCCAGCCCCAGCATTTT.

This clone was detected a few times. CDR3 nucleotide sequence: TGTGCCAGCAGGGACGGACTAGCGGGGGCTCTTGAGCAGTTCTTC. Translating gives CASRDGLAGALEQFF. The chain links TRBV27 to TRBJ2-1; 13 bases are a match to TRBD2. Germline V CDR1 and CDR2: MNHEY, SMNVEV (reference sequence). The CDR3 extends over 15 amino acids. V lost 6 bases and J lost 9; bases outside the gene matches: 8.

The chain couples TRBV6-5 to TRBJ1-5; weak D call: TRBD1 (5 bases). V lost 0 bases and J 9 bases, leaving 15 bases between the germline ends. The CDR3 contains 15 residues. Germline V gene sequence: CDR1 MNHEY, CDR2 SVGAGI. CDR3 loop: CASSYSLAGIGPQHF. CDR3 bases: TGTGCCAGCAGTTACTCGTTGGCAGGGATAGGGCCCCAGCATTTT.

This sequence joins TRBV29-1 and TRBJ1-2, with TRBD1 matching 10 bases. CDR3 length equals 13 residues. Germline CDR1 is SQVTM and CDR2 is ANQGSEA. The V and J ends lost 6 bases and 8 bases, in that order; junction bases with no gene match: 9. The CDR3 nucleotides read TGCAGCGTCCCAAGACAGGGGGCGGGCGGCTACACCTTC. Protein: CSVPRQGAGGYTF.

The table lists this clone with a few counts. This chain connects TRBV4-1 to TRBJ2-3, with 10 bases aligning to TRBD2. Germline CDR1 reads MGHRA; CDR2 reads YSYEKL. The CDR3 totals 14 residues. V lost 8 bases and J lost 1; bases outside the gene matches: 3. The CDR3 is CASAGTSGTDTQYF. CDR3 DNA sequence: TGCGCCAGCGCCGGGACTAGCGGCACAGATACGCAGTATTTT.

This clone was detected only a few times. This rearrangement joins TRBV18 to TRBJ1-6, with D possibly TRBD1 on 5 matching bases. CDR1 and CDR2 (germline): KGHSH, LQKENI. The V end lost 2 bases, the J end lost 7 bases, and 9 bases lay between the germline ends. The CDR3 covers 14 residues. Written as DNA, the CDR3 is TGTGCCAGCTCACCATCGGGGGACAATTCACCCCTCCACTTT. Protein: CASSPSGDNSPLHF.

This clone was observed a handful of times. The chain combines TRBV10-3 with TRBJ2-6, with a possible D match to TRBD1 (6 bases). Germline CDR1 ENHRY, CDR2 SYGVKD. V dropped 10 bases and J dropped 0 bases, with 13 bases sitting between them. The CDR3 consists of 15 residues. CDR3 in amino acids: CATTAQGSGANVLTF. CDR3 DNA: TGTGCCACCACAGCACAGGGCTCTGGGGCCAACGTCCTGACTTTC.

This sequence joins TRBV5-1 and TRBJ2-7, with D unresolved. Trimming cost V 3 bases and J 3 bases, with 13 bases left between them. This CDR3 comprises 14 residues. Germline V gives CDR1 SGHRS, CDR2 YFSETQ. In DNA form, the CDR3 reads TGCGCCAGCAGCTACGACAAAGGCCACTACGAGCAGTACTTC. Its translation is CASSYDKGHYEQYF.

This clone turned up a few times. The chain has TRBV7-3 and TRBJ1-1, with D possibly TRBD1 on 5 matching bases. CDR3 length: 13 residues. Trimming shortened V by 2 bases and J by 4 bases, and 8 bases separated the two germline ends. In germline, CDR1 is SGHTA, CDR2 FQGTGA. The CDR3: CASSLWGLTEAFF. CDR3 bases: TGTGCCAGCAGCTTATGGGGCCTCACTGAAGCTTTCTTT.